One sample yielded the 9 T cell receptor beta chains listed below, sequenced in a study of shared clonotypes between healthy human individuals. TCRdb's table, derived via immunoSEQ multiplex PCR, lists solely in-frame clones and lacks some. The data hold approximately 2.3 million clones, with more than 80% observed a single time. Material for sequencing was naive CD4+ T cells from PBMCs. Subset noted: CD45RA+ positively selected. These receptor sequences come from a man aged 18 to 29 in good health. Some clones in this sample may be carry-over from other donors' samples.

This clone was seen a single time. This chain links TRBV5-1 with TRBJ2-1, with 7 bases fitting TRBD2. CDR3 length: 17 amino acids. Germline CDR1 reads SGHRS; CDR2 reads YFSETQ. V shed 6 bases and J 0 bases; nucleotides not matched to a gene: 12. DNA of the CDR3: TGCGCCAGCAATAACCCAGTGGGGGGGAACTCCTACAATGAGCAGTTCTTC. Amino acid sequence: CASNNPVGGNSYNEQFF.

The chain uses TRBV2 and TRBJ1-2, with a weak D call TRBD1 (5 bases). V was trimmed by 4 bases and J by 13 bases, leaving 22 bases between them. Germline V gene data show CDR1 as SNHLY and CDR2 as FYNNEI. This CDR3 region has 14 residues. CDR3 in amino acids: CASSGGRDPTAITF. DNA for the CDR3: TGTGCCAGCAGTGGGGGGAGGGATCCGACAGCGATCACCTTC.

V gene TRBV28 combines with J gene TRBJ2-7, with D tentatively TRBD1 (6 bases). The germline gives CDR1 MDHEN, CDR2 SYDVKM. V was cut by 4 bases and J by 1 base, with 11 bases left in between. The CDR3 is 14 amino acids. As DNA, the CDR3 is TGTGCCAGCAGTTCCCACGGACAGTCCTACGAGCAGTACTTC. Its translation: CASSSHGQSYEQYF. The complete variable domain, with remaining parts taken from reference TRBV28 and TRBJ2-7, reads DVKVTQSSRYLVKRTGEKVFLECVQDMDHENMFWYRQDPGLGLRLIYFSYDVKMKEKGDIPEGYSVSREKKERFSLILESASTNQTSMYLCASSSHGQSYEQYFGPGTRLTVT.

V gene TRBV18 combines with J gene TRBJ1-1; the match to TRBD1 covers 7 bases. This CDR3 has 14 amino acids. The ends lost 4 bases at V and 7 bases at J; junction bases unmatched: 9. CDR1 KGHSH and CDR2 LQKENI come from the germline V gene. Here the CDR3 DNA reads TGTGCCAGCTCACTACAAGGGGGCCTCGGTGAAGCTTTCTTT. Translated: CASSLQGGLGEAFF. The full variable domain, completed using reference TRBV18 and TRBJ1-1, is NAGVMQNPRHLVRRRGQEARLRCSPMKGHSHVYWYRQLPEEGLKFMVYLQKENIIDESGMPKERFSAEFPKEGPSILRIQQVVRGDSAAYFCASSLQGGLGEAFFGQGTRLTVV.

The chain has TRBV7-9 and TRBJ1-1; D is ambiguous. Germline-derived CDR1 and CDR2 are SEHNR and FQNEAQ (reference sequence). With 1 base removed from V and 10 bases from J, the gap between germline ends came to 19 bases. The CDR3 covers 15 residues. CDR3 sequence: CASSLVSQLGGRAFF. The CDR3 region has the DNA TGTGCCAGCAGCTTAGTCTCTCAATTGGGTGGCAGAGCTTTCTTT.

Only one count was recorded for this clone. This chain connects TRBV19 to TRBJ2-7, with D maybe TRBD2 (6 bases). V lost 7 bases to trimming and J lost 2 bases, with 9 bases between them. The germline V gene encodes CDR1 LNHDA and CDR2 SQIVND (reference sequence). The CDR3 runs to 12 residues. The CDR3 DNA sequence: TGTGCCAGTAACCCGGGGGCCTACGAGCAGTACTTC. Its translation is CASNPGAYEQYF.

This chain connects TRBV6-5 to TRBJ2-7; D possibly matches TRBD1 or TRBD2 (5 bases each). Trimming removed 6 bases at V and 3 bases at J, with 15 bases between. This CDR3 is 14 amino acids long. Germline CDR1 MNHEY, CDR2 SVGAGI. The CDR3 sequence: CASRAGTAIYEQYF. The DNA for the CDR3 is TGTGCCAGCAGGGCCGGGACGGCCATCTACGAGCAGTACTTC.

The chain uses TRBV7-9 and TRBJ2-2; D remains unclear. Germline lookup yields CDR1 SEHNR and CDR2 FQNEAQ (reference sequence). V lost 3 bases and J lost 7, with 12 bases in between. The CDR3 has 14 residues. CDR3 in amino acids: CASSFYAYGGELFF. CDR3 DNA: TGTGCCAGCAGCTTTTACGCGTACGGCGGGGAGCTGTTTTTT.

As concerns this clone: This sample includes further DNA sequences coding for the same CDR3. The V and J genes are TRBV6-5 and TRBJ2-7, with 8 bases lining up with TRBD1. This CDR3 has 15 amino acids. V dropped 0 bases and J dropped 2; count of bases not matched to a gene: 3. Germline-derived CDR1 and CDR2 are MNHEY and SVGAGI. CDR3 DNA: TGTGCCAGCAGTTACTCGGGCAGGGGGCCCTACGAGCAGTACTTC. Protein sequence: CASSYSGRGPYEQYF.